The 5 T cell receptor beta chains below come from one sample, sequenced in a study of identical twins. TCRdb called the 5' RACE reads again in MiXCR, with one record for every CDR3 protein. The table has 1.5 million or so distinct CDR3 sequences, 32% seen once. Sequenced input: cord blood. These receptors were collected from a newborn girl in good health.

This clonotype has more than one count but fewer than ten. The V gene is TRBV5-1, the J gene TRBJ2-3; 9 nucleotides line up with TRBD2. The J segment lost 2 bases and the V segment lost 1 base, leaving 5 bases of the junction unmatched. Germline V CDR1 and CDR2: SGHRS, YFSETQ. There are 16 residues in the CDR3. The CDR3 spells CASSLQSGGPTDTQYF. The CDR3 coding sequence is TGCGCCAGCAGCTTGCAGAGCGGGGGGCCCACAGATACGCAGTATTTT.

This clonotype was counted only a few times. The chain carries TRBV7-9 and TRBJ1-1; 10 nucleotides match TRBD1. The ends lost 1 base at V and 9 bases at J; junction bases unmatched: 5. This CDR3 has 14 residues. Germline CDR1 and CDR2: SEHNR and FQNEAQ (reference sequence). In DNA, the CDR3 is TGTGCCAGCAGCTTAGACGGGACAGGGGATAAAGCTTTCTTT. It translates to CASSLDGTGDKAFF.

This clonotype occurred a few times. The rearrangement joins TRBV12-3 or TRBV12-4 to TRBJ2-7; tentatively, D is TRBD1 (7 bases). Trimming took 3 bases from V and 2 from J, leaving 11 bases between them. This CDR3 spans 14 amino acids. This CDR3 reads CASSFSRGAYEQYF. In DNA, the CDR3 is TGTGCCAGCAGTTTCAGCAGGGGGGCCTACGAGCAGTACTTC.

With respect to this clonotype: The germline gene is not matched at one end of the junction; a read error may be the cause. The rearrangement uses TRBV2 and TRBJ1-6; weak D call: TRBD1 (5 bases). CDR1 is SNHLY and CDR2 is FYNNEI in the germline V gene. This CDR3 has 14 amino acids. The CDR3 nucleotides read TGTGCCATCAGCTCCGACAGAGATAACTCACCCCTCCACTTT. It translates to CAISSDRDNSPLHF.

This clonotype was seen ten or more times. V usage is TRBV7-9 and J usage is TRBJ1-2; possible D gene TRBD1, 5 bases. The CDR3 has 19 amino acids. Germline V CDR1 and CDR2: SEHNR, FQNEAQ (reference sequence). The V gene lost 4 bases and the J gene lost 4 bases, with 28 bases spanning the gap. Here the CDR3 DNA reads TGTGCCAGCAGCTCATCCATCCTCTCGGGCGACAGTTTCATCTATGGCTACACCTTC. Translating gives CASSSSILSGDSFIYGYTF. The full variable domain, its missing parts supplied by reference TRBV7-9 and TRBJ1-2, is DTGVSQNPRHKITKRGQNVTFRCDPISEHNRLYWYRQTLGQGPEFLTYFQNEAQLEKSRLLSDRFSAERPKGSFSTLEIQRTEQGDSAMYLCASSSSILSGDSFIYGYTFGSGTRLTVV.